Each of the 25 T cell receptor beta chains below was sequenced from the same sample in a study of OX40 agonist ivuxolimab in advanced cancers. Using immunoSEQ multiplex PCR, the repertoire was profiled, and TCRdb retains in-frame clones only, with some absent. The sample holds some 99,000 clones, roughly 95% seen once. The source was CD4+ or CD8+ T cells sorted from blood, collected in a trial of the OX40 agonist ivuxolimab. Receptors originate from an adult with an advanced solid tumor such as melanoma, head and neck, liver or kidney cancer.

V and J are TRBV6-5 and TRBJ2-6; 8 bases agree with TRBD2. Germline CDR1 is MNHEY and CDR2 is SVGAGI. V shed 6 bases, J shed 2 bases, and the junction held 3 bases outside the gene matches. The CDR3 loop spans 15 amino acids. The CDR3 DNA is TGTGCCAGCAGCCACGGGAGGGCTGGGGCCAACGTCCTGACTTTC. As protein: CASSHGRAGANVLTF.

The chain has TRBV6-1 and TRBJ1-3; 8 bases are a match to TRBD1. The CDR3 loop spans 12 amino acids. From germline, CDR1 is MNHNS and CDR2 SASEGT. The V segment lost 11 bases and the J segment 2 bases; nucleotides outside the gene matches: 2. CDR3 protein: CASQGAGNTIYF. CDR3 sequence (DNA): TGTGCCTCACAGGGGGCTGGAAACACCATATATTTT.

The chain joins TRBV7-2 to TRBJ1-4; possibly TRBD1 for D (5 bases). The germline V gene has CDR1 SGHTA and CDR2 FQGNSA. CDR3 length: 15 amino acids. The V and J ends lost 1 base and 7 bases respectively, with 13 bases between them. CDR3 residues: CASSLGGREGEKLFF. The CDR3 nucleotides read TGTGCCAGCAGCTTAGGGGGCAGGGAGGGTGAAAAACTGTTTTTT.

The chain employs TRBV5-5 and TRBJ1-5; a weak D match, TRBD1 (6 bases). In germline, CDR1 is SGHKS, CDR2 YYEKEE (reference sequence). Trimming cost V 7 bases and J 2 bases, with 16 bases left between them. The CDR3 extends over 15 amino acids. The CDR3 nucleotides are TGTGCCAGCGGCCAGGCAGGGGCGGGCAATCAGCCCCAGCATTTT. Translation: CASGQAGAGNQPQHF.

The CDR3 nucleotides are TGTGCCAGCGGCGGGGGTTTGGGCGGCTACACCTTC. It encodes CASGGGLGGYTF. The V and J genes are TRBV28 and TRBJ1-2; TRBD1 might be the D (5 bases). Germline V gene lookup returns CDR1 MDHEN and CDR2 SYDVKM. The CDR3 sequence is 12 residues long. V dropped 8 bases and J dropped 8 bases, with 15 bases sitting between them.

DNA for the CDR3: TGTGCCAGCAGCTTGGCCGGTTATCCCTTTAAGGTAACCTACGAGCAGTACTTC. Protein product: CASSLAGYPFKVTYEQYF. This rearrangement joins TRBV5-6 to TRBJ2-7; D not resolved. Germline V CDR1 and CDR2: SGHDT, YYEEEE. This CDR3 contains 18 residues. V lost 0 bases and J 2 bases, leaving 21 bases between the germline ends. The full variable domain, its missing parts supplied by reference TRBV5-6 and TRBJ2-7, is DAGVTQSPTHLIKTRGQQVTLRCSPKSGHDTVSWYQQALGQGPQFIFQYYEEEERQRGNFPDRFSGHQFPNYSSELNVNALLLGDSALYLCASSLAGYPFKVTYEQYFGPGTRLTVT.

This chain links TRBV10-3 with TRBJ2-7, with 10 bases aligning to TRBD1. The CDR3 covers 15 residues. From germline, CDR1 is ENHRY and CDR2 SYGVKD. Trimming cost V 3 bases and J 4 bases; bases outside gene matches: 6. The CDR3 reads CAISDGTGAGYEQYF. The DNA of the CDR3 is TGTGCCATCAGTGACGGGACAGGGGCGGGGTACGAGCAGTACTTC.

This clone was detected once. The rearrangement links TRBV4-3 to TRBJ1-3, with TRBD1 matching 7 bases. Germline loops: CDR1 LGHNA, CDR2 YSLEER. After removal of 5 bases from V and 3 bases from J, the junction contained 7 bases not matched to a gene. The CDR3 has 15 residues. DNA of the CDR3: TGCGCCAGCAGCGAAAGCGACAGGGATGGAAACACCATATATTTT. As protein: CASSESDRDGNTIYF.

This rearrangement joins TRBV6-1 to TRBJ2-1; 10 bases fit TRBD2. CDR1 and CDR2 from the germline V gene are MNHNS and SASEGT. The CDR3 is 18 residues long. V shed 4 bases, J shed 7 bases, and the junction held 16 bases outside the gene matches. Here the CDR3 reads CASSGALTSSGGHNEQFF. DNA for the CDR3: TGTGCCAGCAGTGGGGCCCTCACCTCTAGCGGGGGTCATAATGAGCAGTTCTTC.

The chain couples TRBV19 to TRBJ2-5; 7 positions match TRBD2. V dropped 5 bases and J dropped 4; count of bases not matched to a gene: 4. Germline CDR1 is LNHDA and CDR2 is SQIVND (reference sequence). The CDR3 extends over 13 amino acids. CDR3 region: CASSLTSLETQYF. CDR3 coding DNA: TGTGCCAGTAGTCTGACTAGCTTAGAGACCCAGTACTTC.

In DNA, the CDR3 is TGTGCCTGGAGTGTTTGCGGGGCTCAACGCGGGGGGTACAATGAGCAGTTCTTC. This codes for CAWSVCGAQRGGYNEQFF. This chain connects TRBV30 to TRBJ2-1, with 8 bases identical to TRBD2. This CDR3 is 18 amino acids long. Looked up from germline, CDR1 is GTSNPN and CDR2 is SVGIG (reference sequence). V lost 0 bases and J lost 4; bases outside the gene matches: 14.

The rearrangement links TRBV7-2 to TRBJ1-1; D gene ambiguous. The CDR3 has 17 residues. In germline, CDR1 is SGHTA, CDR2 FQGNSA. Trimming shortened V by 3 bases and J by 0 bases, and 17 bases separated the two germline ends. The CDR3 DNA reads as TGTGCCAGCAGCTTTAGGACTCCCTCTACCGTGAACACTGAAGCTTTCTTT. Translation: CASSFRTPSTVNTEAFF.

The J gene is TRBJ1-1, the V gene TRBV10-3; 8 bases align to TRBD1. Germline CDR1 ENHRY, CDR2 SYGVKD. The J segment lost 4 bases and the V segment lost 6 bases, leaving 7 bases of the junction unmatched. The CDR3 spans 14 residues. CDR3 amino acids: CAISLGQGATEAFF. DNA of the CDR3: TGTGCCATCAGCCTAGGACAGGGAGCCACTGAAGCTTTCTTT.

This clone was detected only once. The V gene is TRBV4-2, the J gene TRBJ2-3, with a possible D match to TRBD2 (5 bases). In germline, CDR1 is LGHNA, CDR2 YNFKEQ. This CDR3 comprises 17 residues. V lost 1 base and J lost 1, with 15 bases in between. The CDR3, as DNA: TGTGCCAGCAGCCAAGGAGGAGCGGCCGTGGGCACAGATACGCAGTATTTT. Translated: CASSQGGAAVGTDTQYF.

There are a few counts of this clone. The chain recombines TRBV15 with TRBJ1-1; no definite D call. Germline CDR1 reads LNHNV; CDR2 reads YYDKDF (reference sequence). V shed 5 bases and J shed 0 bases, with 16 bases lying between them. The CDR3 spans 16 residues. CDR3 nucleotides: TGTGCCACCAGCCGACTCATAGCTCTGTTGAACACTGAAGCTTTCTTT. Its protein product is CATSRLIALLNTEAFF. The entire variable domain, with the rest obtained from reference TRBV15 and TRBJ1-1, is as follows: DAMVIQNPRYQVTQFGKPVTLSCSQTLNHNVMYWYQQKSSQAPKLLFHYYDKDFNNEADTPDNFQSRRPNTSFCFLDIRSPGLGDTAMYLCATSRLIALLNTEAFFGQGTRLTVV.

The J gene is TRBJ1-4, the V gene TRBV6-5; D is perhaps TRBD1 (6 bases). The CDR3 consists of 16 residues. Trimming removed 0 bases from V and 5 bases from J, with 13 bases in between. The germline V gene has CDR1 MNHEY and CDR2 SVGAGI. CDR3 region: CASSYSPYQGNEKLFF. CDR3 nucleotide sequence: TGTGCCAGCAGTTACTCCCCATACCAGGGGAATGAAAAACTGTTTTTT.

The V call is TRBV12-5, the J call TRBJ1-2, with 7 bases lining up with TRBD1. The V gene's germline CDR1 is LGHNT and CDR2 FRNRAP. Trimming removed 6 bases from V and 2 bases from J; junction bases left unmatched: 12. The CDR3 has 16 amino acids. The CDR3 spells CASGSGQTIRNYGYTF. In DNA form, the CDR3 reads TGTGCTAGTGGGTCGGGACAGACTATCCGAAACTATGGCTACACCTTC. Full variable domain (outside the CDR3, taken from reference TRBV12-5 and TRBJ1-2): DARVTQTPRHKVTEMGQEVTMRCQPILGHNTVFWYRQTMMQGLELLAYFRNRAPLDDSGMPKDRFSAEMPDATLATLKIQPSEPRDSAVYFCASGSGQTIRNYGYTFGSGTRLTVV.

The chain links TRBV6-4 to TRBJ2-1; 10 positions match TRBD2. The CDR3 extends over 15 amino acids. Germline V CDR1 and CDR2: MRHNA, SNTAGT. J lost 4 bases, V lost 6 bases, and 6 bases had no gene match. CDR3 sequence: CASSLTSGDYNEQFF. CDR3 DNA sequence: TGTGCCAGCAGCTTAACTAGCGGGGATTACAATGAGCAGTTCTTC.

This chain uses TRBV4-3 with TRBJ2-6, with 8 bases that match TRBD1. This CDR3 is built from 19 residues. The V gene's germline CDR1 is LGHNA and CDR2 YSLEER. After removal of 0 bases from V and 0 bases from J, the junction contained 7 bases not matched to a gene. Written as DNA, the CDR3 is TGCGCCAGCAGCCAAGATCCGACAGGGGCCCCCTCTGGGGCCAACGTCCTGACTTTC. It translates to CASSQDPTGAPSGANVLTF.

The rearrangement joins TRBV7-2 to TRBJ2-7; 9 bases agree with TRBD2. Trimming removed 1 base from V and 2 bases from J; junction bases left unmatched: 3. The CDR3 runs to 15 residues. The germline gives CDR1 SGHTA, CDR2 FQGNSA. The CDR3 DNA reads TGTGCCAGCAGCTTAGATAGCGGGAGCCCCTACGAGCAGTACTTC. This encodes CASSLDSGSPYEQYF.

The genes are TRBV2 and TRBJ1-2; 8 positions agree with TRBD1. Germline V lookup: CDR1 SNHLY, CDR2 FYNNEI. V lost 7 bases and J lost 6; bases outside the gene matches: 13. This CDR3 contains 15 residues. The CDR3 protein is CASTAGGQGVNGYTF. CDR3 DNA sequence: TGTGCCAGCACGGCCGGTGGACAGGGTGTGAATGGCTACACCTTC.

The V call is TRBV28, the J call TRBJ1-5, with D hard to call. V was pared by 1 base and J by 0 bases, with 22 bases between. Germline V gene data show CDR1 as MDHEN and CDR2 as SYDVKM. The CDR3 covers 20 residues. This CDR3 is CASSLYSTRSGRYSNQPQHF. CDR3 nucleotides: TGTGCCAGCAGTTTATATTCCACACGATCCGGGCGTTATAGCAATCAGCCCCAGCATTTT. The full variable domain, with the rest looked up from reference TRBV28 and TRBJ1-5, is DVKVTQSSRYLVKRTGEKVFLECVQDMDHENMFWYRQDPGLGLRLIYFSYDVKMKEKGDIPEGYSVSREKKERFSLILESASTNQTSMYLCASSLYSTRSGRYSNQPQHFGDGTRLSIL.

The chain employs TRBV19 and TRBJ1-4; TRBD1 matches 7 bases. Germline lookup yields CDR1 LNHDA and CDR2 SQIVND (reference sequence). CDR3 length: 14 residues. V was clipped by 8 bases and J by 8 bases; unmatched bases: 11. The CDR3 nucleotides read TGTGCCAGTTCCTTAGGGGGCGCTGGGGAAAAACTGTTTTTT. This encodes CASSLGGAGEKLFF.

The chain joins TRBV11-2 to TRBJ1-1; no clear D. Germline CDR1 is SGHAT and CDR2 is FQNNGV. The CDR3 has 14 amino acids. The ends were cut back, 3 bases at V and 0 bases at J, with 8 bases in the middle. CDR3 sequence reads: CASSLPPMNTEAFF. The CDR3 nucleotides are TGTGCCAGCAGCTTGCCCCCCATGAACACTGAAGCTTTCTTT.

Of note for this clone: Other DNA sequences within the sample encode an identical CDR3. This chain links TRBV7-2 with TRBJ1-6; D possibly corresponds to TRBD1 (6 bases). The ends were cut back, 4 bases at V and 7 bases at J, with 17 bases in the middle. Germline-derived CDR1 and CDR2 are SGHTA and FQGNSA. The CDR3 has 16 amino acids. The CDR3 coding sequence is TGTGCCAGCAGCTCAAATACCGGGACATTAAATTCACCCCTCCACTTT. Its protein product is CASSSNTGTLNSPLHF.